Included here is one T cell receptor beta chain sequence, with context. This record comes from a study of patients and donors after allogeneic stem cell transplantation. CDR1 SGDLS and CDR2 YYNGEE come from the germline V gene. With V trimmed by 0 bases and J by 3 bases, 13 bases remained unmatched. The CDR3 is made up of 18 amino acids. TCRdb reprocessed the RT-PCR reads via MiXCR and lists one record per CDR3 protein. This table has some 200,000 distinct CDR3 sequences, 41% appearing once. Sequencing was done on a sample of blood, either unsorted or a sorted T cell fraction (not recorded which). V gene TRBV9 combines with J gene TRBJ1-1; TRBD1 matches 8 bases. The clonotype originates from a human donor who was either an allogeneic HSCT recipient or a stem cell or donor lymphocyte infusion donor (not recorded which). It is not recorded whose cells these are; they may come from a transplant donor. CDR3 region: CASSVDSGQGARDTEAFF. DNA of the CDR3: TGTGCCAGCAGCGTAGATTCGGGGCAGGGGGCGCGAGACACTGAAGCTTTCTTT.